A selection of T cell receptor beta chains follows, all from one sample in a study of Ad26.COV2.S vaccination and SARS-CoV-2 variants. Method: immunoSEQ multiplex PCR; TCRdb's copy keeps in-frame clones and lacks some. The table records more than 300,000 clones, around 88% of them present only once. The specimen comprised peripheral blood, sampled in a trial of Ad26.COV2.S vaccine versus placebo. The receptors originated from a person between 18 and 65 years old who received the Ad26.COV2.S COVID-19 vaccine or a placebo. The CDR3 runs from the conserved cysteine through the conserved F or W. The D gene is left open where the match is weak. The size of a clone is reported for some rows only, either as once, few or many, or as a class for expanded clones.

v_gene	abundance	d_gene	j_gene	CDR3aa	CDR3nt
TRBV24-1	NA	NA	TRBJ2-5	CATRGTGQETQYF	TGTGCCACCAGGGGCACAGGGCAAGAGACCCAGTACTTC
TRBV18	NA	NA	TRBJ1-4	CASSPPHRVEKLFF	TGTGCCAGCTCACCCCCCCACAGGGTTGAAAAACTGTTTTTT
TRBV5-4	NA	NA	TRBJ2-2	CASSLAASTNTGELFF	TGTGCCAGCAGCTTGGCCGCCTCGACGAACACCGGGGAGCTGTTTTTT
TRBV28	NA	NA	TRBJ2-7	CASSPTRRALQYF	TGTGCCAGCAGTCCAACTAGGCGAGCGTTGCAGTACTTC
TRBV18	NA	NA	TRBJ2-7	CASSPPVGTESYEQYF	TGTGCCAGCTCACCACCGGTTGGGACCGAATCCTACGAGCAGTACTTC
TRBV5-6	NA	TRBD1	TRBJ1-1	CASSFRTGPGAEAFF	TGTGCCAGCAGCTTTAGGACAGGGCCTGGCGCTGAAGCTTTCTTT
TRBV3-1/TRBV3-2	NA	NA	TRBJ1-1	CASSQGGDLVTEAFF	TGTGCCAGCAGCCAAGGTGGGGATCTGGTCACTGAAGCTTTCTTT
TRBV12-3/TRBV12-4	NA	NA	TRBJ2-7	CASSGVNEQYF	TGTGCCAGCAGCGGGGTCAACGAGCAGTACTTC
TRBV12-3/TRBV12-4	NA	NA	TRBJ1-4	CAIRQSTNEKLFF	TGTGCCATCCGACAGTCAACTAATGAAAAACTGTTTTTT
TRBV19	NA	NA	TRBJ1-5	CASTSRGNQPQHF	TGTGCCAGTACCTCGAGGGGGAATCAGCCCCAGCATTTT
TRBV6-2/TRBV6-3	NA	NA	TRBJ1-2	CASSYPLTQGHGYTF	TGTGCCAGCAGTTACCCCCTCACGCAGGGGCATGGCTACACCTTC
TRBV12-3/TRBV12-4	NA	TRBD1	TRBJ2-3	CASSVTGETQYF	TGTGCCAGCAGTGTAACAGGGGAGACGCAGTATTTT
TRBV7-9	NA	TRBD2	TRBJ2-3	CASSSRMSGSWTDTQYF	TGTGCCAGCAGCTCCCGCATGAGCGGGAGTTGGACAGATACGCAGTATTTT
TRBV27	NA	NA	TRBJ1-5	CASRKGTENQPQHF	TGTGCCAGCAGGAAAGGGACGGAGAATCAGCCCCAGCATTTT
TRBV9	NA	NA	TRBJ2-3	CASSVGPSSTQYF	TGTGCCAGCAGCGTTGGGCCTTCGAGTACGCAGTATTTT
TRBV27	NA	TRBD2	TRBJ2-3	CASSLGTSGSYTQYF	TGTGCCAGCAGTCTCGGGACTAGCGGGTCTTATACGCAGTATTTT
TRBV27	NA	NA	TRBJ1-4	CASRPPTRQGPPEKLFF	TGTGCCAGCAGACCACCCACCCGCCAGGGCCCGCCTGAAAAACTGTTTTTT
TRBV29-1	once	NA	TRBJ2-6	CSVSDTGNVLTF	TGCAGCGTTTCTGACACTGGCAACGTCCTGACTTTC
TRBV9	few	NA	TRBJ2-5	CASSVATWDPAQYF	TGTGCCAGCAGCGTAGCTACTTGGGACCCAGCCCAGTACTTC
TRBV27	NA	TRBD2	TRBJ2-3	CASSLDGGGAPDTQYF	TGTGCCAGCAGTTTGGATGGCGGGGGGGCCCCAGATACGCAGTATTTT
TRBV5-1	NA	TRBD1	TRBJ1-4	CASRSGQGWEKLFF	TGCGCCAGCAGGAGTGGACAGGGGTGGGAAAAACTGTTTTTT
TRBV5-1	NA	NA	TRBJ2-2	CASSLERPNTGELFF	TGCGCCAGCAGCTTGGAGCGGCCTAACACCGGGGAGCTGTTTTTT
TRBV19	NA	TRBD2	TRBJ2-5	CASRSLAGNKGTQYF	TGTGCCAGTAGGTCGCTAGCGGGAAACAAGGGGACCCAGTACTTC
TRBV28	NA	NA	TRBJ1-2	CASSFQGLYGYTF	TGTGCCAGCAGTTTCCAGGGCCTCTATGGCTACACCTTC
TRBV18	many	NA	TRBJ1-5	CASSPLDGDQPQHF	TGTGCCAGCTCACCCTTGGACGGAGATCAGCCCCAGCATTTT
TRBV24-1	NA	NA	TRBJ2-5	CATGGNQETQYF	TGTGCCACCGGAGGAAATCAAGAGACCCAGTACTTC
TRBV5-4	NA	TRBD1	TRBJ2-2	CASSLETGVNTGELFF	TGTGCCAGCAGCTTGGAGACAGGGGTAAATACCGGGGAGCTGTTTTTT
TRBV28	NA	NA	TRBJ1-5	CASSSRRGISNQPQHF	TGTGCCAGCAGTTCCCGTCGCGGGATCAGCAATCAGCCCCAGCATTTT
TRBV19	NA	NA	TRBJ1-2	CASSTTDRANYGYTF	TGTGCCAGTAGTACCACGGACAGAGCTAACTATGGCTACACCTTC